A single T cell receptor (beta chain) is shown here with its context. V was cut by 8 bases and J by 0 bases, with 13 bases left in between. Germline V gene lookup returns CDR1 LGHNA and CDR2 YSLEER. The CDR3 is 15 residues long. This sample was taken from a study of shared clonotypes between healthy human individuals. Repertoires were generated with immunoSEQ multiplex PCR, while TCRdb's copy carries only in-frame clones and drops some. The sample lists over a million clones, 95% to 97% occurring once. The rearrangement links TRBV4-3 to TRBJ2-2; no definite D call. The sequence was obtained from a man under 40 in good health. Specimen: naive CD4+ T cells sorted from blood. Subset noted: CD45RA+ positively selected. The CDR3 coding sequence is TGCGCCAGCCGCGGTGGCCTTACGAACACCGGGGAGCTGTTTTTT. Amino acid sequence: CASRGGLTNTGELFF.